This T cell receptor beta chain was identified during a study of CXCR3-negative and CXCR3-positive naive CD8 T cells. Turning to this clonotype: The target antigen is unknown.

The authors prepared UMI-labeled TRB cDNA libraries by 5' RACE. From its re-call of the 5' RACE reads, TCRdb lists each CDR3 protein once, without DNA. The table for this sample gives some 130,000 distinct CDR3 sequences. Each CD8+ T cell subset was sorted in triplicate, 330,000 or so cells each. Within the CD8+ T cell compartment, naive cells were CD45RO-CCR7+CD27+CD95-. Germline V gene data show CDR1 as SGHRS and CDR2 as YFSETQ. CDR3 length: 18 residues. General study points: Against CXCR3-negative naive cells, CXCR3-positive naive cells showed more hydrophobic TRB CDR3s. CXCR3 expression partially decreased after cryopreservation; most assays used fresh PBMCs.

The material sequenced was naive CXCR3+ CD8+ T cells from blood. The subset here: CD45RO-CCR7+CD27+CD95- naive CD8+ T cells expressing CXCR3 (TNR3+). This chain links TRBV5-1 with TRBJ1-5. The source is a human donor in good health. Some clones in this sample may be carry-over from other donors' samples. The CDR3 reads CASSLVPATEYSNQPQHF.